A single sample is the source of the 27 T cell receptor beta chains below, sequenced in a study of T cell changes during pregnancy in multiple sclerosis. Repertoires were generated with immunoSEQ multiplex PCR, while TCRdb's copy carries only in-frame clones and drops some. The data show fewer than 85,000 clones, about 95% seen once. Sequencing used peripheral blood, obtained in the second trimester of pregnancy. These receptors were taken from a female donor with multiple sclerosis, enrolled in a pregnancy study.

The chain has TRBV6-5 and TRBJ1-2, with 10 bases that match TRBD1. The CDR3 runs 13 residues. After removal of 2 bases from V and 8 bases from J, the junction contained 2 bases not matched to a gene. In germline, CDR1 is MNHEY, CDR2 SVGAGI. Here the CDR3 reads CASSYRTGGGYTF. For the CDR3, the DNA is TGTGCCAGCAGTTACCGGACAGGGGGAGGCTACACCTTC.

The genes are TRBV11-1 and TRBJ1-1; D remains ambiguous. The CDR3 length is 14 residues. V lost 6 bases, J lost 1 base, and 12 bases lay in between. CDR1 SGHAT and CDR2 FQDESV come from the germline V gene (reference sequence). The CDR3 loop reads CASSSRGRNTEAFF. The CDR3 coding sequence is TGTGCCAGCAGTTCCAGAGGGCGGAACACTGAAGCTTTCTTT.

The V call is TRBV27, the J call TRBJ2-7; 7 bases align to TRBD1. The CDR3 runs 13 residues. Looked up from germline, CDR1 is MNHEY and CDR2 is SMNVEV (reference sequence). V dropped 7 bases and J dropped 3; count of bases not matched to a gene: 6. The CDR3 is CASTKTGRYEQYF. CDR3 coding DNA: TGTGCCAGCACCAAGACAGGGCGCTACGAGCAGTACTTC.

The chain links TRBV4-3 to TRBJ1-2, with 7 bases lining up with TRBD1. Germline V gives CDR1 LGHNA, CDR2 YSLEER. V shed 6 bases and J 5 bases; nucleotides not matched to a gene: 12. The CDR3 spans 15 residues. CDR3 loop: CASSVGQDSWYGYTF. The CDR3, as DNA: TGCGCCAGCAGTGTAGGACAGGATTCTTGGTATGGCTACACCTTC.

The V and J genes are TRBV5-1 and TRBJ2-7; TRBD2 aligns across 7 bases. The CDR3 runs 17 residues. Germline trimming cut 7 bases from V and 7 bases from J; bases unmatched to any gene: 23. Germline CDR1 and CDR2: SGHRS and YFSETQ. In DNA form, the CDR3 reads TGCGCCAGCCGACTGTGGACTAAGTTGGGGTGGGGGGGTGAGCAGTACTTC. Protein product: CASRLWTKLGWGGEQYF.

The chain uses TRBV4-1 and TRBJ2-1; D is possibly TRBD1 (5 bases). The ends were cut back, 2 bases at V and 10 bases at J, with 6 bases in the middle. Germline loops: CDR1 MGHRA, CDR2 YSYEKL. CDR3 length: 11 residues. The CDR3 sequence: CASSQPGEQFF. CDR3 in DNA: TGCGCCAGCAGCCAACCAGGGGAGCAGTTCTTC.

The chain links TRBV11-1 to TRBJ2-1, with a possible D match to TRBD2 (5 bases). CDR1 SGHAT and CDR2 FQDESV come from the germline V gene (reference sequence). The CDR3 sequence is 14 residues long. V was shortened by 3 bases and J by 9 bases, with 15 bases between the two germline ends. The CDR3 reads CASSFGPSSGEQFF. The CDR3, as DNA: TGTGCCAGCAGCTTCGGGCCTTCGAGCGGTGAGCAGTTCTTC.

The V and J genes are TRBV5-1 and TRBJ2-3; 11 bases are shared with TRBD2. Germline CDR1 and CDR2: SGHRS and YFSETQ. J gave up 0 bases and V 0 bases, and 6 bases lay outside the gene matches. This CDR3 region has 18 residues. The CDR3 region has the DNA TGCGCCAGCAGCTTGGAGTTGCTAGCGGGGGGTAGCACAGATACGCAGTATTTT. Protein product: CASSLELLAGGSTDTQYF.

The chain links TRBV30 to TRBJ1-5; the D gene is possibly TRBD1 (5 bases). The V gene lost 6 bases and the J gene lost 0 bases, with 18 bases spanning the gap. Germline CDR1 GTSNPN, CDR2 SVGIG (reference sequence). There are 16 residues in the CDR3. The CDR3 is CACPTLGGFSNQPQHF. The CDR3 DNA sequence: TGTGCCTGTCCCACCCTCGGGGGGTTTAGCAATCAGCCCCAGCATTTT.

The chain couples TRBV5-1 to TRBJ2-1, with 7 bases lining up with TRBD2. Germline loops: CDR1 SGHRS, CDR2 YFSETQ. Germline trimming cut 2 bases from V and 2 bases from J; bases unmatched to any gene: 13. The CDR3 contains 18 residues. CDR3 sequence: CASSFDPWAGAPYNEQFF. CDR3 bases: TGCGCCAGCAGCTTCGATCCTTGGGCGGGAGCTCCCTACAATGAGCAGTTCTTC.

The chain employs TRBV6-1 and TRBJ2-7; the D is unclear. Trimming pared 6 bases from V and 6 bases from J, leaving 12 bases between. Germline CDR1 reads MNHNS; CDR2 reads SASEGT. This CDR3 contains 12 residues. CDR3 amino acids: CASSMPNGEQYF. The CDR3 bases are TGTGCCAGCAGCATGCCCAACGGCGAGCAGTACTTC.

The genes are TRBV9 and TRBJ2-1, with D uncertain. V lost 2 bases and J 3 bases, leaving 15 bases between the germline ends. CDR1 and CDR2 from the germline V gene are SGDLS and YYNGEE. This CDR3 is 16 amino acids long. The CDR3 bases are TGTGCCAGCAGCGTGAAGGATGGCGGAAACTACAATGAGCAGTTCTTC. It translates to CASSVKDGGNYNEQFF.

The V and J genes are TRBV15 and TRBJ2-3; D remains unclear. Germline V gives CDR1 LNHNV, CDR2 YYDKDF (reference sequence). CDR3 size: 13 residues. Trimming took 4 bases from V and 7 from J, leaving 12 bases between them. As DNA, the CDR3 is TGTGCCACCAGCAAGCCGTTGGTTCATACGCAGTATTTT. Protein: CATSKPLVHTQYF. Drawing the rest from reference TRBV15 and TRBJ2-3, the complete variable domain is DAMVIQNPRYQVTQFGKPVTLSCSQTLNHNVMYWYQQKSSQAPKLLFHYYDKDFNNEADTPDNFQSRRPNTSFCFLDIRSPGLGDTAMYLCATSKPLVHTQYFGPGTRLTVL.

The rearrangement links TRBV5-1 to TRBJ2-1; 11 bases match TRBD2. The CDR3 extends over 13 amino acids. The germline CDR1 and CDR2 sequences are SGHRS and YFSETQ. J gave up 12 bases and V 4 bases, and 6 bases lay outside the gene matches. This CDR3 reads CASSPKLAGVQFF. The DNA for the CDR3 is TGCGCCAGCAGCCCAAAACTAGCGGGAGTGCAGTTCTTC.

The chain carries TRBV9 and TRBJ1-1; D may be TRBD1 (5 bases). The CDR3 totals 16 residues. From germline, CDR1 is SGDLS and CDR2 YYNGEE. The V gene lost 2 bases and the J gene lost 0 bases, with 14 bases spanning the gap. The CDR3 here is CASSVQVRGMNTEAFF. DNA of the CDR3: TGTGCCAGCAGCGTTCAGGTACGGGGGATGAACACTGAAGCTTTCTTT.

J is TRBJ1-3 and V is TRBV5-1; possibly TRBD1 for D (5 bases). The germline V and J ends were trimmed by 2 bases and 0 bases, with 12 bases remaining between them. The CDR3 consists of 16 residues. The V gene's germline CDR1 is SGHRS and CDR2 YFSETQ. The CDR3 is CASSLGTGISGNTIYF. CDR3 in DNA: TGCGCCAGCAGCTTAGGAACAGGCATCTCTGGAAACACCATATATTTT.

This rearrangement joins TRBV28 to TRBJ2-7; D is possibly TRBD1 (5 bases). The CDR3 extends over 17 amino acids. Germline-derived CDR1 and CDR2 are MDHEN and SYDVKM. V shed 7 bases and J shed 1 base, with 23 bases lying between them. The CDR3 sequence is CASTLSGQQAPSYEQYF. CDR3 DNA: TGTGCCAGCACTCTTTCCGGCCAACAGGCCCCATCCTACGAGCAGTACTTC.

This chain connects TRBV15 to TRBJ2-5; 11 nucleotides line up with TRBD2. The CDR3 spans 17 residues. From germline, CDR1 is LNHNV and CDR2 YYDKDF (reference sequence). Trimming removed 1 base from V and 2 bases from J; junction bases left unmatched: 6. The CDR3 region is CATSRGDGTSGQETQYF. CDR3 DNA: TGTGCCACCAGCAGAGGAGACGGGACTAGCGGACAAGAGACCCAGTACTTC.

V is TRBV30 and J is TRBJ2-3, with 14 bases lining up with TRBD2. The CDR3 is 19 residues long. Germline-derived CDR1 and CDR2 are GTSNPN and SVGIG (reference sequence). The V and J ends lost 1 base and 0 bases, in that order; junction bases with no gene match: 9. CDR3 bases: TGTGCCTGGAGTGCTTTTAGGACTAGCGGGGGGCACAGCACAGATACGCAGTATTTT. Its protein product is CAWSAFRTSGGHSTDTQYF. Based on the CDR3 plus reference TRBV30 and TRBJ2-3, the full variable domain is SQTIHQWPATLVQPVGSPLSLECTVEGTSNPNLYWYRQAAGRGLQLLFYSVGIGQISSEVPQNLSASRPQDRQFILSSKKLLLSDSGFYLCAWSAFRTSGGHSTDTQYFGPGTRLTVL.

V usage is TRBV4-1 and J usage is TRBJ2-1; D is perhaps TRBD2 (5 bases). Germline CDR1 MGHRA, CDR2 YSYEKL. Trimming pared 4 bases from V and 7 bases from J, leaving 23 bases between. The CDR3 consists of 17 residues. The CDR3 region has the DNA TGCGCCAGCAGCCGACCCCCCGGGGATCCACGGTCGAATGAGCAGTTCTTC. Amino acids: CASSRPPGDPRSNEQFF.

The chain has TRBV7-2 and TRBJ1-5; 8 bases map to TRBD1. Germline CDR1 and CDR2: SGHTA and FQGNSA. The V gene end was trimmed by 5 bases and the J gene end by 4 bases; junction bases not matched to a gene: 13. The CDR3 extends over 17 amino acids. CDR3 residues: CASSARGRGRRNQPQHF. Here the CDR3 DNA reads TGTGCCAGCAGCGCAAGGGGCAGGGGGCGCAGGAATCAGCCCCAGCATTTT.

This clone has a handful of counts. The CDR3 region has the DNA TGTGCCAGCAGCCTAGCGGGAGGGCAGAGCGAGCAGTACTTC. Translating it yields CASSLAGGQSEQYF. The chain links TRBV27 to TRBJ2-7; 12 bases line up with TRBD2. CDR3 length: 14 residues. V gave up 6 bases and J gave up 6 bases; unmatched junction bases: 6. In germline, CDR1 is MNHEY, CDR2 SMNVEV (reference sequence).

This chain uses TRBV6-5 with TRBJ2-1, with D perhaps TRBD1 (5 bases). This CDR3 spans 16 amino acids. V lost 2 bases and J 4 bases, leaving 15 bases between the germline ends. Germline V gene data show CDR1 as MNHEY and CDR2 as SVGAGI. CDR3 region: CASSYGSRVGYNEQFF. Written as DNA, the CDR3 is TGTGCCAGCAGTTACGGGTCCAGGGTAGGGTACAATGAGCAGTTCTTC.

The CDR3: CASSEYGQGEKLFF. The CDR3 DNA reads as TGTGCCAGCAGTGAATACGGACAGGGCGAAAAACTGTTTTTT. The chain carries TRBV6-1 and TRBJ1-4, with 8 bases lining up with TRBD1. J was trimmed by 8 bases and V by 2 bases; bases with no gene match: 4. Per the germline V gene, CDR1 is MNHNS and CDR2 is SASEGT. The CDR3 runs 14 residues.

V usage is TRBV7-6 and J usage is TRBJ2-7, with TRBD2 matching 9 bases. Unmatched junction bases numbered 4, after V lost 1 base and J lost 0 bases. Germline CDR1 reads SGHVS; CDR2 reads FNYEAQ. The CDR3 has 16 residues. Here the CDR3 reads CASSLDSSGASYEQYF. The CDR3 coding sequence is TGTGCCAGCAGCTTAGACTCTAGCGGGGCCTCCTACGAGCAGTACTTC.

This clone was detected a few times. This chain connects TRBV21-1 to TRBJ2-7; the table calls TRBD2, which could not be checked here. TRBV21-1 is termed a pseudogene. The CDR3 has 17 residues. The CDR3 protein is CASSLRAWRAMIYEQYF. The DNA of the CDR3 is TGTGCCAGCAGCCTCCGAGCTTGGCGGGCGATGATCTACGAGCAGTACTTC.

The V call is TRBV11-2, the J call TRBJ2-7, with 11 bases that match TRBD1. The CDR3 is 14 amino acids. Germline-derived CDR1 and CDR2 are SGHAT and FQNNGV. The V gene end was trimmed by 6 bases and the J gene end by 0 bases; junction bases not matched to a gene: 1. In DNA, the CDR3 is TGTGCCAGCAGAGGACAGGGGGCCTCCTACGAGCAGTACTTC. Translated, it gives CASRGQGASYEQYF.